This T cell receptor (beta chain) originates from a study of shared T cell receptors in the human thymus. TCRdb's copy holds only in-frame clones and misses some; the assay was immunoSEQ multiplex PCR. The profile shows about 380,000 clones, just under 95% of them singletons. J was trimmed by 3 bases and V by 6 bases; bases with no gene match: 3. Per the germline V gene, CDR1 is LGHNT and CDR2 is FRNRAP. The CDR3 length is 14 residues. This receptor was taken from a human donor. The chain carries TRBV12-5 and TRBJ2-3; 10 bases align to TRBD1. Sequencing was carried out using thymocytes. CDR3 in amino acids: CASGSDRGTDTQYF. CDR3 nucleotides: TGTGCTAGTGGCTCGGACAGGGGGACAGATACGCAGTATTTT.